The present TCR beta chain was sequenced within a study of CD8 T cells in Susac syndrome. Points on this clonotype: Its antigen is unknown.

In germline, CDR1 is SGHVS, CDR2 FQNEAQ. Trimming left V 1 base short and J 3 bases short, with 21 bases between. The CDR3 has 18 residues. RNA was extracted with the RNeasy kit, and a quantity of about 0.45 to 1 ug was reverse transcribed using random hexamers. Amplification of TCR beta CDR3 by immunoSEQ multiplex PCR spanned 54 Vbeta and 13 Jbeta. A single record per CDR3 protein comes from TCRdb applying MiXCR to the immunoSEQ multiplex PCR reads. The top ten clones hold 0.1% to 0.15% of a sample with roughly 130,000 distinct CDR3 sequences, approximately 94% of them seen once. Sequencing targeted TCR beta in blood CD8+ and CD4+ T cells. It was negative isolation that provided the CD8+ and CD4+ T cells, whereas TEMRA cells were enriched by FACS. General study findings and limits: TCR sequencing and HLA analysis covered a relatively small number of individuals.

Sequencing was carried out using CD4+ T cells from PBMCs. This clonotype originated in a human donor with multiple sclerosis. The genes are TRBV7-8 and TRBJ1-1; possible D gene TRBD1, 6 bases. The CDR3 loop reads CASSLVSTGRFRDTEAFF. For the CDR3, the DNA is TGTGCCAGCAGCTTAGTCTCGACAGGAAGGTTTAGGGACACTGAAGCTTTCTTT.